This T cell receptor (beta chain) was sequenced in a study of shared clonotypes between healthy human individuals. The method was immunoSEQ multiplex PCR; TCRdb's version includes in-frame clones alone and lacks a portion of them. The table shows approximately 1.1 million clones, with 75% to 80% occurring only once. The sequencing sample was made of memory CD4+ T cells from PBMCs. Subset indicated: CD45RA-negative fraction. This TCR derives from a man aged 18 to 29 in good health. Some clones in this sample may be carry-over from other donors' samples.

The CDR3 protein is CASRQTGFQPQHF. DNA of the CDR3: TGTGCCAGCAGACAGACAGGGTTTCAGCCCCAGCATTTT. The chain couples TRBV2 to TRBJ1-5; 7 bases line up with TRBD1. The germline gives CDR1 SNHLY, CDR2 FYNNEI. CDR3 size: 13 residues. V lost 6 bases to trimming and J lost 6 bases; unmatched junction nucleotides: 5.